This T cell receptor beta chain appears in the sequencing data of a study of blood T cell repertoires in COVID-19. Study information: Sources were T cells, B-cell-depleted T cells, or PBMCs; the material itself was cDNA or gDNA.

The CDR3 runs to 15 residues. V was trimmed by 0 bases and J by 5 bases, leaving 13 bases between them. CDR1 and CDR2 from the germline V gene are MNHNS and SASEGT. The protocol was immunoSEQ multiplex PCR, while the TCRdb copy is restricted to in-frame clones and leaves out a portion. In the table there are 340,000 or so clones, around 87% of which are singletons. The specimen sequenced was peripheral blood. The sequence was obtained from a man aged 45-60 years with active or convalescent COVID-19. V usage is TRBV6-1 and J usage is TRBJ1-2; tentative D call: TRBD1 (6 bases). CDR3 sequence: CASSEAQGSGYGYTF. CDR3 coding DNA: TGTGCCAGCAGTGAAGCACAGGGTTCGGGGTATGGCTACACCTTC.